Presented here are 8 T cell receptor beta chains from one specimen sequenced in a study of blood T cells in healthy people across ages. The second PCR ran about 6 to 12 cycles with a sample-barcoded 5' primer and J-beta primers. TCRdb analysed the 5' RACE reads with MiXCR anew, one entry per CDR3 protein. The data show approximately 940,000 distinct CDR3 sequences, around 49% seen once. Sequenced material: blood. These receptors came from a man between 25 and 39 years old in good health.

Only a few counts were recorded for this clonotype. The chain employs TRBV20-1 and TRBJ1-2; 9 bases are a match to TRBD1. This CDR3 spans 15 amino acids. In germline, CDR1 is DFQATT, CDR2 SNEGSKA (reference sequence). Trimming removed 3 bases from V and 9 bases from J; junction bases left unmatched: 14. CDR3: CSASVVPGQGRSYTF. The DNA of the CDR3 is TGCAGTGCTAGTGTTGTTCCGGGACAGGGAAGAAGCTACACCTTC.

The CDR3 here is CASSLSIQVRGNQPQHF. CDR3 nucleotides: TGTGCCAGCAGTTTATCCATTCAAGTTCGGGGCAATCAGCCCCAGCATTTT. This chain connects TRBV27 to TRBJ1-5; D is unresolved. This CDR3 is 17 amino acids long. The germline CDR1 and CDR2 sequences are MNHEY and SMNVEV (reference sequence). V gave up 0 bases and J gave up 2 bases, with 14 bases separating them.

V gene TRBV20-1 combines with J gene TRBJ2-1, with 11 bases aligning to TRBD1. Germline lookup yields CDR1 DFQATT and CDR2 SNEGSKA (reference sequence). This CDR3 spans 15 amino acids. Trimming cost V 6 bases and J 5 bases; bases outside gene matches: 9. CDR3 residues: CSAPRTGGLNNEQFF. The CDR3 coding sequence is TGCAGTGCCCCCCGGACAGGGGGCTTGAACAATGAGCAGTTCTTC.

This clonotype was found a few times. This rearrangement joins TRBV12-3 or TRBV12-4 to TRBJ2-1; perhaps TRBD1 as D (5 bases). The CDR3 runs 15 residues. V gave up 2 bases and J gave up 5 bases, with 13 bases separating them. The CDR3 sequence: CASSLSGTRDNEQFF. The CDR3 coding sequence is TGTGCCAGCAGTTTAAGTGGAACCAGGGACAATGAGCAGTTCTTC.

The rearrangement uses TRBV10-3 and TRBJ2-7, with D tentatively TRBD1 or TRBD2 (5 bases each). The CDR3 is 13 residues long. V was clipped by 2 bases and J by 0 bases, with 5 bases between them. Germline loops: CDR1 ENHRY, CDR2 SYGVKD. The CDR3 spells CAISEGTSYEQYF. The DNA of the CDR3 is TGTGCCATCAGTGAGGGGACCTCCTACGAGCAGTACTTC.

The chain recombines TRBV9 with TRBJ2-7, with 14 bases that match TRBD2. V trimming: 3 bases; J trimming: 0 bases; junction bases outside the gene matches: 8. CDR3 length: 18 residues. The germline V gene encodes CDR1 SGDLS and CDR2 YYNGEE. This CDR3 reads CASSEGLAGARSSYEQYF. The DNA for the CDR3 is TGTGCCAGCAGCGAGGGACTAGCGGGGGCAAGGAGCTCCTACGAGCAGTACTTC.

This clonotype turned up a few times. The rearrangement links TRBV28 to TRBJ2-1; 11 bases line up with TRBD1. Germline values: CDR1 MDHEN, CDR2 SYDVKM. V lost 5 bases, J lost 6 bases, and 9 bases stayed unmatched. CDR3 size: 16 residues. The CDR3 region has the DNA TGTGCCAGCAGTAGAGCCGGGACAGGGGGTTCCAATGAGCAGTTCTTC. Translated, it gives CASSRAGTGGSNEQFF.

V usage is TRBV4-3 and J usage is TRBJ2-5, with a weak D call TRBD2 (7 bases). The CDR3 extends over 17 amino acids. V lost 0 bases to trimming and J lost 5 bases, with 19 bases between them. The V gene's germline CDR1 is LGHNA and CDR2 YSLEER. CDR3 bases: TGCGCCAGCAGCCAAGATTTTGGACAGCGGGGTTCGGAGACCCAGTACTTC. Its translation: CASSQDFGQRGSETQYF.